This paragraph covers one T cell receptor beta chain sequence. The data were obtained in a study of control samples from healthy donors and cancer patients. Clones were sequenced by immunoSEQ multiplex PCR, and TCRdb holds only the in-frame ones, with some missing. This table has tens of thousands of clones, roughly nine tenths appearing once. The CDR3 extends over 18 amino acids. The germline gives CDR1 LGHNA, CDR2 YSLEER. The germline V and J ends were trimmed by 1 base and 0 bases, with 13 bases remaining between them. Source material: PBMCs. The sequence was obtained from a woman aged 50 to 60 with colorectal cancer. The chain carries TRBV4-3 and TRBJ2-6; perhaps TRBD1 as D (6 bases). The CDR3 DNA is TGCGCCAGCAGCCAAGTACTACAGGACAGCTCTGGGGCCAACGTCCTGACTTTC. Its translation: CASSQVLQDSSGANVLTF.